Given below is one T cell receptor beta chain in context. Its target is unknown. Being one base from a much bigger clone, this may be a read error. Construction of the TCR beta libraries employed iRepertoire HTBI primers in conjunction with Arm-PCR of CDR3 regions. TCRdb used MiXCR to reprocess the multiplex PCR reads, holding one entry per CDR3 protein. The table includes around 400,000 distinct CDR3 sequences, around 22% detected once. The sample originates from a study of regulatory T cells in long-lasting Graves disease. Whole-study findings and limits: Patients whose Graves' disease persisted exhibited lower TCR diversity than those newly diagnosed. New patients shared more than 750 public clonotypes, fewer than the roughly 2,700 shared by persistent patients. Gene preferences differed: TRBV28, TRBJ1-2, TRBJ2-5 in persistent cases.

Stated time point: persistent/refractory GD, antithyroid drugs over 5 years with positive TRAb. PBMC-derived RNA was used for the TCR library. Germline V CDR1 and CDR2: SGHTA, FQGNSA. This CDR3 has 13 residues. The V gene lost 5 bases and the J gene lost 3 bases, with 11 bases spanning the gap. J is TRBJ2-7 and V is TRBV7-2; D not certain. The source material was peripheral blood mononuclear cells (PBMCs), sampled when the disease was refractory, from a patient treated with antithyroid drugs. This sequence originates from a female donor with Graves disease. The CDR3 spells CASSGMRNYEQYF. CDR3 DNA: TGTGCCAGCAGCGGCATGCGTAACTACGAGCAGTACTTC.